The rows below give T cell receptor beta chains drawn from one sample of a study of T-cell reconstitution after alpha-beta-depleted transplantation in children. MiXCR, applied by TCRdb to the PCR reads, yields one record per CDR3 protein. This sample has hundreds of thousands of distinct CDR3 sequences, with about an eighth found just once. Sequencing was performed on PBMCs, taken before TCRalphabeta/CD19-depleted stem cell transplant. The origin of the receptors is a girl aged 2-10 years with congenital amegakaryocytic thrombocytopenia, due to receive a stem cell transplant. CDR3s include the opening cysteine and the closing phenylalanine or tryptophan. The D gene is left open where the match is weak. Expanded clones get a size class; other rows say once, few or many, or leave the size out.

abundance: -; v_gene: TRBV28; d_gene: TRBD2; j_gene: TRBJ2-5; CDR3aa: CASTRAGGLHETQYF; CDR3nt: TGTGCCAGCACCAGGGCGGGGGGACTTCACGAGACCCAGTACTTC
abundance: -; v_gene: TRBV5-1; d_gene: TRBD1; j_gene: TRBJ1-1; CDR3aa: CASSWAGTGATEAFF; CDR3nt: TGCGCCAGCAGCTGGGCCGGGACAGGGGCCACTGAAGCTTTCTTT
abundance: many; v_gene: TRBV5-5; d_gene: TRBD1; j_gene: TRBJ2-3; CDR3aa: CASSLGQGLVTDTQYF; CDR3nt: TGTGCCAGCAGCCTAGGACAGGGGCTGGTCACAGATACGCAGTATTTT
abundance: many; v_gene: TRBV20-1; d_gene: TRBD1; j_gene: TRBJ1-4; CDR3aa: CSPNQGVGEKLFF; CDR3nt: TGCAGTCCAAATCAGGGGGTGGGTGAAAAACTGTTTTTT
abundance: few; v_gene: TRBV20-1; d_gene: -; j_gene: TRBJ1-2; CDR3aa: CSARVKFPDGYTF; CDR3nt: TGCAGTGCTAGAGTCAAGTTTCCGGATGGCTACACCTTC
abundance: many; v_gene: TRBV7-2; d_gene: TRBD1; j_gene: TRBJ1-1; CDR3aa: CASNPIRGPEAFF; CDR3nt: TGTGCCAGCAACCCGATCAGGGGGCCTGAAGCTTTCTTT
abundance: many; v_gene: TRBV5-1; d_gene: TRBD1; j_gene: TRBJ2-5; CDR3aa: CASSNVQGYQETQYF; CDR3nt: TGCGCCAGCAGCAATGTACAGGGGTACCAAGAGACCCAGTACTTC
abundance: few; v_gene: TRBV12-3/TRBV12-4; d_gene: -; j_gene: TRBJ2-2; CDR3aa: CASSLTPPGELFF; CDR3nt: TGTGCCAGCAGTCTCACCCCCCCCGGGGAGCTGTTTTTT
abundance: -; v_gene: TRBV15; d_gene: -; j_gene: TRBJ1-5; CDR3aa: CATSRFQRGWGNQPQHF; CDR3nt: TGTGCCACCAGCAGATTCCAAAGGGGATGGGGCAATCAGCCCCAGCATTTT
abundance: -; v_gene: TRBV3-1; d_gene: -; j_gene: TRBJ2-1; CDR3aa: CASSQDEGSYNEQFF; CDR3nt: TGTGCCAGCAGCCAAGATGAGGGCTCCTACAATGAGCAGTTCTTC
abundance: many; v_gene: TRBV4-1; d_gene: -; j_gene: TRBJ2-2; CDR3aa: CASSQVFRNRQENGELFF; CDR3nt: TGCGCCAGCAGCCAAGTTTTCCGAAACAGACAGGAGAACGGGGAGCTGTTTTTT
abundance: -; v_gene: TRBV7-9; d_gene: TRBD1; j_gene: TRBJ2-2; CDR3aa: CASSLAPGQGFGELFF; CDR3nt: TGTGCCAGCAGCTTAGCGCCGGGACAGGGGTTCGGGGAGCTGTTTTTT
abundance: many; v_gene: TRBV20-1; d_gene: -; j_gene: TRBJ1-2; CDR3aa: CSAFLGGSYGYTF; CDR3nt: TGCAGTGCCTTTCTCGGGGGCAGCTATGGCTACACCTTC
abundance: many; v_gene: TRBV5-1; d_gene: TRBD2; j_gene: TRBJ2-3; CDR3aa: CASSPLAGESHTQYF; CDR3nt: TGCGCCAGCAGCCCGCTAGCGGGAGAGTCACATACGCAGTATTTT
abundance: -; v_gene: TRBV12-3/TRBV12-4; d_gene: -; j_gene: TRBJ2-7; CDR3aa: CASSFRNEQYF; CDR3nt: TGTGCCAGCAGTTTCCGTAACGAGCAGTACTTC
abundance: -; v_gene: TRBV30; d_gene: -; j_gene: TRBJ2-7; CDR3aa: CASRKMEGYEQYF; CDR3nt: TGTGCCTCCCGGAAAATGGAGGGTTACGAGCAGTACTTC
abundance: -; v_gene: TRBV28; d_gene: TRBD2; j_gene: TRBJ2-7; CDR3aa: CASSQLAGSPGEQYF; CDR3nt: TGTGCCAGCAGTCAACTAGCGGGGTCTCCGGGGGAGCAGTACTTC
abundance: -; v_gene: TRBV7-2; d_gene: TRBD2; j_gene: TRBJ2-7; CDR3aa: CASSLGTGGILSYKQYF; CDR3nt: TGTGCCAGCAGCTTAGGGACGGGGGGAATATTAAGCTACAAGCAGTACTTC
abundance: few; v_gene: TRBV7-6; d_gene: -; j_gene: TRBJ2-1; CDR3aa: CASSLYPGEAGSNEQFF; CDR3nt: TGTGCCAGCAGCCTCTACCCGGGGGAAGCGGGTTCTAATGAGCAGTTCTTC
abundance: once; v_gene: TRBV24-1; d_gene: TRBD2; j_gene: TRBJ2-3; CDR3aa: CATSDPTTSADTQYF; CDR3nt: TGTGCCACCAGTGACCCAACAACTAGCGCAGATACGCAGTATTTT
abundance: many; v_gene: TRBV7-9; d_gene: -; j_gene: TRBJ2-2; CDR3aa: CASSLSIGRRYTGELFF; CDR3nt: TGTGCCAGCAGCTTATCTATCGGTAGGAGGTACACCGGGGAGCTGTTTTTT